This T cell receptor (beta chain) was identified during a study of shared clonotypes between healthy human individuals. Background on the study: The donor group consisted of two women and a few men, aged 18 to 49.

Naive CD8 cells lacked CD45RO and underwent positive selection for CCR7, leaving out terminally differentiated effector memory CD45RA+ cells. The study's findings and limits: Roughly 5% of naive CD4 clonotypes were common to a handful of donors. Some clonotypes were shared by all four sorted-subset donors, while others were not shared. The non-shared ones had lower generation probabilities than the shared ones. On the whole, naive subsets had larger estimated richness than memory subsets had.

Produced via immunoSEQ multiplex PCR; TCRdb's table is partial and in-frame only. The sample holds millions of clones, approximately 94% seen once. This CDR3 region has 14 residues. Per germline, CDR1 ENHRY and CDR2 SYGVKD. V was pared by 3 bases and J by 3 bases, with 9 bases between. This clone came up a few times. Its antigen remains unknown. The sequence was collected from a man between 18 and 35 years old in good health. Some clones in this sample may be carry-over from other donors' samples. The chain is built from TRBV10-3 and TRBJ1-5; D may be TRBD1 (6 bases). Sample: naive CD8+ T cells from PBMCs. CDR3: CAISDTGTNQPQHF. CDR3 nucleotide sequence: TGTGCCATCAGTGATACAGGGACCAATCAGCCCCAGCATTTT.